This T cell receptor beta chain was found in a study of blood T cell repertoires in COVID-19. Study-level information: Acute and convalescent COVID-19 samples came from the United States, Italy and Spain.

CDR1 SGHKS and CDR2 YYEKEE come from the germline V gene (reference sequence). V lost 4 bases and J lost 4; bases outside the gene matches: 3. The CDR3 length is 14 residues. Authors' analysis steps: How many nucleated cells were present was estimated from reference gene primer amplification. TCRdb keeps only in-frame clones here, not all; method: immunoSEQ multiplex PCR. V and J calls and clone size follow that table, whereas D and trimming were derived from the DNA. This sample yields 45,000 to 55,000 clones, of which 85% to 90% are seen a single time; about 12% belongs to the top ten. The receptor was isolated from a man between 65 and 85 years old with active COVID-19. Input material: peripheral blood. The chain uses TRBV5-5 and TRBJ2-2, with TRBD1 matching over 8 bases. Written as DNA, the CDR3 is TGTGCCAGCAGCAAGGACAGGGCCACCGGGGAGCTGTTTTTT. It codes for CASSKDRATGELFF. The full variable domain, completed using reference TRBV5-5 and TRBJ2-2, is DAGVTQSPTHLIKTRGQQVTLRCSPISGHKSVSWYQQVLGQGPQFIFQYYEKEERGRGNFPDRFSARQFPNYSSELNVNALLLGDSALYLCASSKDRATGELFFGEGSRLTVL.